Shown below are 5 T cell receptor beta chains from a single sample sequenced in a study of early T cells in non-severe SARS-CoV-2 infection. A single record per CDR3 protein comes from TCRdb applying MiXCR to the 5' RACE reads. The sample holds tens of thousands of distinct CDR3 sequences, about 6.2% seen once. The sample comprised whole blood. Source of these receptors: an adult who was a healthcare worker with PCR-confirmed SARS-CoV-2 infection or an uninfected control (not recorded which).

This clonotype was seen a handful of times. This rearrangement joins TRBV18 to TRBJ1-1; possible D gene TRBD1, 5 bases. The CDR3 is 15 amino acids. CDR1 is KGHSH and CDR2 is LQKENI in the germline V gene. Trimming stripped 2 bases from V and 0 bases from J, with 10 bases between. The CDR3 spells CASSPDGTMNTEAFF. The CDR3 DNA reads TGTGCCAGCTCACCAGACGGGACGATGAACACTGAAGCTTTCTTT.

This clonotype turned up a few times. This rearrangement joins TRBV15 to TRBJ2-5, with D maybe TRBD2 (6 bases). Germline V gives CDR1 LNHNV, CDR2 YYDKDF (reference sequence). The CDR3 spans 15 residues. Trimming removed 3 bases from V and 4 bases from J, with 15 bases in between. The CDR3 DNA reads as TGTGCCACCAGCAGGGCCGACGGGGGAGGAGAGACCCAGTACTTC. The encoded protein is CATSRADGGGETQYF. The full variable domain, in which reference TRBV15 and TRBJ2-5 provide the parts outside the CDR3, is DAMVIQNPRYQVTQFGKPVTLSCSQTLNHNVMYWYQQKSSQAPKLLFHYYDKDFNNEADTPDNFQSRRPNTSFCFLDIRSPGLGDTAMYLCATSRADGGGETQYFGPGTRLLVL.

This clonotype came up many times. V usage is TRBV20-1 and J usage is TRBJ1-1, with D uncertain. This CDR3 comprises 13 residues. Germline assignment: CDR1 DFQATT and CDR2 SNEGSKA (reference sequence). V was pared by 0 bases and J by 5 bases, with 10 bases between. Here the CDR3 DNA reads TGCAGTGCTAGAGATCGGGAGAGGACTGAAGCTTTCTTT. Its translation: CSARDRERTEAFF.

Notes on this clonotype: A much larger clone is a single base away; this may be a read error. The CDR3 nucleotides read TGTGCCAGCAGCTTAAGCTGGGGGACGAACACTGAAGCTTTCTTT. It encodes CASSLSWGTNTEAFF. The gene calls are TRBV7-2 and TRBJ1-1; D might be TRBD1 (5 bases). Per the germline V gene, CDR1 is SGHTA and CDR2 is FQGNSA. V lost 2 bases and J 1 base, leaving 11 bases between the germline ends. The CDR3 consists of 15 residues. Combining the CDR3 with reference TRBV7-2 and TRBJ1-1 gives the whole variable domain GAGVSQSPSNKVTEKGKDVELRCDPISGHTALYWYRQSLGQGLEFLIYFQGNSAPDKSGLPSDRFSAERTGGSVSTLTIQRTQQEDSAVYLCASSLSWGTNTEAFFGQGTRLTVV.

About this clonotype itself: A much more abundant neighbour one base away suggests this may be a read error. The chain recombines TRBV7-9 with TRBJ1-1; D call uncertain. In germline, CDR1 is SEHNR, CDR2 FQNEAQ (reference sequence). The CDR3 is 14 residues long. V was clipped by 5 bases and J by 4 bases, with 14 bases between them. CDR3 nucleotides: TGTGCCAGCAGCCCGGACTTCGGACTCACTGAAGCTTTCTTT. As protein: CASSPDFGLTEAFF.